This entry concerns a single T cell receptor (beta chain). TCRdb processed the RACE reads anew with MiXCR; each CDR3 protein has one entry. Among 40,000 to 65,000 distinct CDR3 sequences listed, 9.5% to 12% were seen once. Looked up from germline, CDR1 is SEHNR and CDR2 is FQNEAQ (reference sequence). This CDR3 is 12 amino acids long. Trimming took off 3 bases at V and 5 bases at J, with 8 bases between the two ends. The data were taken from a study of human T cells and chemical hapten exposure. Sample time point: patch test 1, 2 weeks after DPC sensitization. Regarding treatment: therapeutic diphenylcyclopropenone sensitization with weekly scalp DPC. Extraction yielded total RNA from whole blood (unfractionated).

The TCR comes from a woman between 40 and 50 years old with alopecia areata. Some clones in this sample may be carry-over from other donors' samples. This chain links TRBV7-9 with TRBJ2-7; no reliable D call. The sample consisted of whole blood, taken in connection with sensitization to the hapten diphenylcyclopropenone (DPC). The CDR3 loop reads CASSLLGNEQYF. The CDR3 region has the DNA TGTGCCAGCAGCTTGCTGGGGAACGAGCAGTACTTC. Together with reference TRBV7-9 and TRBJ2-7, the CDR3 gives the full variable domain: DTGVSQNPRHKITKRGQNVTFRCDPISEHNRLYWYRQTLGQGPEFLTYFQNEAQLEKSRLLSDRFSAERPKGSFSTLEIQRTEQGDSAMYLCASSLLGNEQYFGPGTRLTVT.